This paragraph reports one T cell receptor (beta chain). Its specific antigen is unknown. This may arise from a read error, as a much more abundant clone is one base away. This entry is derived from a study of tumor-infiltrating lymphocytes in primary liver carcinoma (dated by TCRdb to 2017 to 2019). At the level of the whole study: Surgical resection was performed in China between late 2015 and 2016 on a few patients with histopathologically diagnosed primary liver carcinoma. Hepatocellular carcinoma (four) or combined HCC and intrahepatic cholangiocarcinoma (one) was present in the five patients, who were three men and two women aged 30 to 69 years. Tumors of the five patients were stage T1-T3 N0M0 with maximum diameters of about 4.2 to 10 cm. Samples yielded roughly 3.5 to 8 million productive TCRbeta reads; read depth did not differ significantly between tissue types. For each liver tumor, the study sampled five regions along with adjacent normal tissue and blood, and applied TCRbeta repertoire sequencing, expression microarrays and whole-exome sequencing. A total of some 35 specimens from 5 patients went through TCRbeta repertoire sequencing, namely 25 tumor regions, 5 adjacent noncancerous liver tissues and 5 peripheral blood samples. Technical replicate repertoires showed high reproducibility, with mean shared-clone rates around 0.9 and correlation coefficients above 0.98.

The CDR3 contains 14 residues, cysteine and phenylalanine counted. Only the CDR3 part of the read is kept: 42 bases, read in frame from the first base. Sequences SGHNT (CDR1) and YYREEE (CDR2) are obtained from the germline V gene (reference sequence). Deletion took 6 bases off V and 7 bases off J, with a span of 20 bases between the germline ends. TRIzol reagent was used to extract blood RNA from unsorted whole blood, while the DNeasy Blood & Tissue kit provided the germline DNA. At the time of sampling, the patients were treatment-naive and had chronic HBV infection. Before surgery, approximately 3.6 milliliters of peripheral blood were drawn into K2EDTA tubes. General study outcomes and caveats: Repertoire overlap was found to be higher between tumor regions (mean roughly 35%) than between tumor-adjacent (about 17%) or tumor-blood (about 14%) pairs, consistent with antigen-driven expansion. With just a few patients in the study, the authors point out that the findings should be validated in a larger study. Because only the TCR beta chain was sequenced and unpaired alpha chains were not captured, true repertoire diversity is likely underestimated. Compared with blood, tumors had a significantly larger share of the repertoire taken up by the top 250 clones (p = 0.039). Comparison of CD4+ and CD8+ T cell repertoires was precluded by the use of bulk unsorted samples.

A constant-region primer and ProtoScript II reverse transcriptase were used to reverse-transcribe TCRbeta-specific cDNA from 500 ng total RNA. TCRbeta libraries were built with three nested multiplex PCR rounds, a slightly modified ARM-PCR procedure. Each of the first two PCR rounds ran for nine to ten cycles and used multiplex TRBV1-TRBV30 forward primers together with a Cbeta reverse primer. Sample barcodes and Illumina adapters were added in a final 25-cycle PCR with Deep VentR polymerase. Before sequencing, amplicons of 200-500 bp were purified from gel using a QIAquick gel extraction kit. TCRbeta amplicons were sequenced on an Illumina HiSeq 2500 with 250-bp paired-end reads. Per the original workflow: Trimmomatic v0.33 was used to quality-trim the reads, and FLASH v1.2.11 was used to merge paired reads so that full CDR3 sequences could be recovered. V, D and J germline segments were assigned to the rearranged TCRbeta sequences by MiGEC v1.2.1b. Clonotype statistics and Shannon-Wiener diversity indices were calculated with VDJtools v1.0.0. Except for diversity analysis, only the 250 most abundant clonotypes of each sample were used in subsequent analyses to reduce sampling bias. TCRdb's own reprocessing of the public reads used fastp at Q25 and MiXCR and kept productive beta chains. Identical CDR3 protein sequences are pooled into one entry, listed with their most common genes and DNA. TCRdb, rather than the study authors, made the V and J calls. For this sample the table gives 250,000 to 400,000 distinct CDR3 sequences, of which roughly 60% were detected only once. About 9.4% of the sample lies in the top ten.

The sample consisted of peripheral blood. The rearrangement combines TRBV5-4 with TRBJ2-7, with no confidently assigned D gene. The clonotype comes from a man aged 35 to 55 with primary liver carcinoma and hepatitis B virus infection. The nucleotide sequence is TGTGCCAGCACCGGCCCACCTCCGGGCAATGAGCAGTACTTC. Its amino acids are CASTGPPPGNEQYF.